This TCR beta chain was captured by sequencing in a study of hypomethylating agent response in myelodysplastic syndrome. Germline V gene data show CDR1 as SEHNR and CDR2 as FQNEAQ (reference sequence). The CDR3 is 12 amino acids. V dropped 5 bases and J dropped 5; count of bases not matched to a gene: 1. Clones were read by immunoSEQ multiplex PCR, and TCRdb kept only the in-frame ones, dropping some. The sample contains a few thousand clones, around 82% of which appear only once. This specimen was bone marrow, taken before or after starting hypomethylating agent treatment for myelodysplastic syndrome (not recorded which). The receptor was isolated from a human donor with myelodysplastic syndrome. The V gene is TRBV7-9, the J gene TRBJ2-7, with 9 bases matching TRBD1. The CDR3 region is CASSRTGDEQYF. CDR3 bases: TGTGCCAGCAGCCGGACAGGGGACGAGCAGTACTTC.